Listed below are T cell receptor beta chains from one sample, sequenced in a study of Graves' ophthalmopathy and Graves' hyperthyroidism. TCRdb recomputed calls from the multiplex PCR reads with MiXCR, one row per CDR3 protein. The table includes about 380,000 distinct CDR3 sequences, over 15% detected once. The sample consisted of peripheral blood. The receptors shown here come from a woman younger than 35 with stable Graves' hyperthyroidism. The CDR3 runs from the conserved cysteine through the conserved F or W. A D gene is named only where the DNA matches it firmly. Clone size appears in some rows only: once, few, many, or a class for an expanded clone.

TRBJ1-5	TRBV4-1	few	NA	TGCGCCAGCAGCCAAGAGGGGGGACCCAATCAGCCCCAGCATTTT	CASSQEGGPNQPQHF
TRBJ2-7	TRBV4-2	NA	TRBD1	TGTGCCAGCAGCCGAGGACAGGGGGCTAACTACGAGCAGTACTTC	CASSRGQGANYEQYF
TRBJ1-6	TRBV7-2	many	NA	TGTGCCAGCAGCTGGGACAAAGGAAGTTCACCCCTCCACTTT	CASSWDKGSSPLHF
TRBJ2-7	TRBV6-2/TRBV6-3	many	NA	TGTGCCAGCAGTCGGACGGTCCAAGAGCAGTACTTC	CASSRTVQEQYF
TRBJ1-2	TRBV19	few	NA	TGTGCCAGTAGAAGAGCAAACTATGGCTACACCTTC	CASRRANYGYTF
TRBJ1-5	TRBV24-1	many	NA	TGTGCCACCAGTGATAGGAATCAGCCCCAGCATTTT	CATSDRNQPQHF
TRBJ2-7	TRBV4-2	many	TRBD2	TGTGCCAGCAGCCAGGGGACTAGCGGGGGGCCGGGCTACGAGCAGTACTTC	CASSQGTSGGPGYEQYF
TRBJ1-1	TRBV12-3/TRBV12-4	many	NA	TGTGCCAGCAGTCTCCGGGACGCCACTGAAGCTTTCTTT	CASSLRDATEAFF
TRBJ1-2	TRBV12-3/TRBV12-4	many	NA	TGTGCCAGCAGCATTAGGATAACAGGGTGCTACACCTTC	CASSIRITGCYTF
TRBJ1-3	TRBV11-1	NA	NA	TGTGCCAGCAGCCTCAGGGACCGCTCTGGAAACACCATATATTTT	CASSLRDRSGNTIYF
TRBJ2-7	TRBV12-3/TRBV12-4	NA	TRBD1	TGTGCCAGCAGTTTAAAAGTGTTTGGGCAGGGGGCTCTGTCTAGTTACGAGCAGTACTTC	CASSLKVFGQGALSSYEQYF
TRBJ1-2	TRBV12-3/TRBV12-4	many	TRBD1	TGTGCCAGCAGTCGACAGGGGCGGGACTATGGCTACACCTTC	CASSRQGRDYGYTF
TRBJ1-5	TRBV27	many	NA	TGTGCCAGCAGTTTATTGGGAAGGGGGTCACAGCCCCAGCATTTT	CASSLLGRGSQPQHF
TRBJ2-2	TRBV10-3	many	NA	TGTGCCATCGGCCCCGGGACAAGGGGCACCGGGGAGCTGTTTTTT	CAIGPGTRGTGELFF
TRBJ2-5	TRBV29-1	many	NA	TGCAGCGTAGGGGAGGTAGGAGAGACCCAGTACTTC	CSVGEVGETQYF
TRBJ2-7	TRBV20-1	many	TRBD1	TGCAGTGCTTTCAGACAGGGGATTCTCTGGGAGCAGTACTTC	CSAFRQGILWEQYF
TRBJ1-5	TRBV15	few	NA	TGTGCCACCAACGAGGGGTACGATAGCCAGCCCCAGCATTTT	CATNEGYDSQPQHF
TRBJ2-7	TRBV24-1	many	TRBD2	TGTGCCACCAGCCTCGGGGGGGCCTCCGAGCAGTACTTC	CATSLGGASEQYF
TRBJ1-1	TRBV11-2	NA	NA	TGTGCCAGCAGCTTCTTTCAGGATCGGGGCTTGAACACTGAAGCTTTCTTT	CASSFFQDRGLNTEAFF
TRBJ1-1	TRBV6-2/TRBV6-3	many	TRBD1	TGTGCCAGCAGGGGGTGGACAGGGGAGTACACTGAAGCTTTCTTT	CASRGWTGEYTEAFF
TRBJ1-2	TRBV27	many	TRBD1	TGTGCCAGCAGTTTAGGCCTAACAGGGGGCTACTATGGCTACACCTTC	CASSLGLTGGYYGYTF
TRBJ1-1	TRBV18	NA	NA	TGTGCCAGCTCACCAGTAATGGGCACTGAAGCTTTCTTT	CASSPVMGTEAFF
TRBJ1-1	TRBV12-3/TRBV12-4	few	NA	TGTGCCAGCAGTACCCGGACGGATCCCGGCCAGAACACTGAAGCTTTCTTT	CASSTRTDPGQNTEAFF
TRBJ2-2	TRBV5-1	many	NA	TGCGCCAGCAGCTTAGACGAGCAGGTGGTGCTGTTTTTT	CASSLDEQVVLFF
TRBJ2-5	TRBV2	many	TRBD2	TGTGCCAGCAGTGAGGGAGCGGGGGGGGTGGAGACCCAGTACTTC	CASSEGAGGVETQYF
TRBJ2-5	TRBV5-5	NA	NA	TGTGCCAGCAGCTTGCGGGCCGGCTTGGGTCAAGAGACCCAGTACTTC	CASSLRAGLGQETQYF
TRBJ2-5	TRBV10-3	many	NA	TGTGCCATCAGTGGAGGACAGACTCAAGAGACCCAGTACTTC	CAISGGQTQETQYF
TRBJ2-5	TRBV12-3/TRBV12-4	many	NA	TGTGCCAGCAGTGTCGGGGTCCCCGAGGAGACCCAGTACTTC	CASSVGVPEETQYF
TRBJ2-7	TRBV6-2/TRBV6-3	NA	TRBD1	TGTGCCAGCAGTTACGCGGACAGGACCTACGAGCAGTACTTC	CASSYADRTYEQYF
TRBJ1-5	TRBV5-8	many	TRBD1	TGTGCCAGCAGCTGGACAGGTCGTAGCAATCAGCCCCAGCATTTT	CASSWTGRSNQPQHF
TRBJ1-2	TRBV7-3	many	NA	TGTGCCAGCAGCTTAACTGGAGGGGTTGGAGGCTACACCTTC	CASSLTGGVGGYTF
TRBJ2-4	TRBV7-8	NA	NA	TGTGCCAGCAGCTACGGGGGCTGGACAGAACCAATTTTGGCCAAAAACATTCAGTACTTC	CASSYGGWTEPILAKNIQYF
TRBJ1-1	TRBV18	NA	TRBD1	TGTGCCAGCTCACCACCGGGACAGGGGGCTAGGAACACTGAAGCTTTCTTT	CASSPPGQGARNTEAFF
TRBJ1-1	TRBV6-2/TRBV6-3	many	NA	TGTGCCAGCAGAGGGACCACCACTGAAGCTTTCTTT	CASRGTTTEAFF
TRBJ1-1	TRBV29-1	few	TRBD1	TGCAGCGCTGCTGGGACAGGACTCCAGGACACTGAAGCTTTCTTT	CSAAGTGLQDTEAFF
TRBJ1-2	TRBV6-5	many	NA	TGTGCCAGCAGTTCTTACAGCGTTTATGGCTACACCTTC	CASSSYSVYGYTF
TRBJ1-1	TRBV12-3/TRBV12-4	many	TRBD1	TGTGCCAGCAGCAAGGACAGGGGATGGGGTGAAGCTTTCTTT	CASSKDRGWGEAFF